Sequencing of this TCR beta chain was carried out in a study of spatial heterogeneity in lung cancer. Study overall: There were consistently more beta-chain sequences detected than alpha-chain sequences. Study-level findings and limits: Detection of ubiquitous tumor TCRs in blood was higher at resection than follow-up.

This clonotype showed up just a few times. The target antigen is unknown. The CDR3 loop spans 15 amino acids. The germline CDR1 and CDR2 sequences are SGHDN and FVKESK. The junction had 5 bases not matched to a gene; V was cut back by 1 base and J by 7 bases. The sample's time point: sample taken at primary tumor resection. In each case, whole RNA from tumor, nontumor lung or frozen PBMC was sequenced unsorted. TCRdb recomputed calls from the 5' RACE reads with MiXCR, one row per CDR3 protein. The data show approximately 20,000 distinct CDR3 sequences, approximately 4.5% seen once. The clonotype comes from a male donor with early-stage non-small cell lung cancer. The sample in question was PBMCs, obtained at surgery. The V call is TRBV14, the J call TRBJ2-5; 11 bases align to TRBD2. CDR3 amino acids: CASSQVAGGPGTQYF. CDR3 sequence (DNA): TGTGCCAGCAGCCAAGTAGCGGGAGGGCCGGGGACCCAGTACTTC. Based on the CDR3 plus reference TRBV14 and TRBJ2-5, the full variable domain is EAGVTQFPSHSVIEKGQTVTLRCDPISGHDNLYWYRRVMGKEIKFLLHFVKESKQDESGMPNNRFLAERTGGTYSTLKVQPAELEDSGVYFCASSQVAGGPGTQYFGPGTRLLVL.